This T cell receptor beta chain was documented in a study of blood T cell repertoires in COVID-19. Study background: T cells, B-cell-depleted T cells, or PBMCs supplied cDNA or gDNA.

The V end was cut by 3 bases, the J end by 10 bases, with 7 bases between. CDR3 length: 11 amino acids. Per the germline V gene, CDR1 is SGHVS and CDR2 is FNYEAQ. Sequenced by immunoSEQ multiplex PCR; TCRdb stores in-frame clones only, minus some. This repertoire shows approximately 230,000 clones, about nine tenths found once; its top ten account for over 2%. The clonotype was recovered from a man aged 30 to 45 who had recovered from COVID-19. V gene TRBV7-6 combines with J gene TRBJ2-1; D uncertain. The specimen sequenced was peripheral blood. CDR3 sequence: CASSFSLEQFF. The CDR3 DNA reads as TGTGCCAGCAGCTTTTCCTTAGAGCAGTTCTTC. Together with reference TRBV7-6 and TRBJ2-1, the CDR3 gives the full variable domain: GAGVSQSPRYKVTKRGQDVALRCDPISGHVSLYWYRQALGQGPEFLTYFNYEAQQDKSGLPNDRFSAERPEGSISTLTIQRTEQRDSAMYRCASSFSLEQFFGPGTRLTVL.